The entry below describes one T cell receptor (beta chain). V was trimmed by 6 bases and J by 2 bases, leaving 20 bases between them. The germline gives CDR1 SEHNR, CDR2 FQNEAQ (reference sequence). The CDR3 totals 17 residues. This specimen belongs to a study of OX40 agonist ivuxolimab in advanced cancers. Profiled with immunoSEQ multiplex PCR; TCRdb holds only in-frame clones, not every one. The table has about 42,000 clones, 70% to 90% seen once. The clonotype was recovered from an adult with an advanced solid tumor such as melanoma, head and neck, liver or kidney cancer. This specimen was CD4+ or CD8+ T cells sorted from blood, taken in a trial of the OX40 agonist ivuxolimab. This chain connects TRBV7-9 to TRBJ2-1; D is ambiguous. CDR3 amino acids: CASRSGNSLAPYNEQFF. In DNA, the CDR3 is TGTGCCAGCAGGTCTGGGAATTCTTTGGCCCCCTACAATGAGCAGTTCTTC.